This entry lists 18 T cell receptor beta chains sequenced from one sample in a study of PD-1 blockade in mismatch repair-deficient tumors. TCRdb's table, derived via immunoSEQ multiplex PCR, lists solely in-frame clones and lacks some. Of some 97,000 clones in the sample, 82% are singletons; the top ten hold around 6.6%. The sample in question was peripheral blood, obtained around 8 months after starting pembrolizumab. The receptors stem from an adult with mismatch repair-deficient cancer.

This clone was observed a single time. The chain is built from TRBV7-3 and TRBJ2-4, with 8 bases fitting TRBD2. V lost 1 base and J lost 6; bases outside the gene matches: 11. Germline assignment: CDR1 SGHTA and CDR2 FQGTGA. This CDR3 comprises 17 residues. CDR3 region: CASSLSPGLGAGNIQYF. CDR3 coding DNA: TGTGCCAGCAGCTTAAGTCCGGGACTAGGGGCTGGAAACATTCAGTACTTC.

This clone was detected only a few times. The V call is TRBV12-5, the J call TRBJ1-5; D remains ambiguous. The V end was cut by 0 bases, the J end by 1 base, with 7 bases between. The V gene's germline CDR1 is LGHNT and CDR2 FRNRAP. This CDR3 region has 15 residues. CDR3 sequence (DNA): TGTGCTAGTGGTTTGGTACAGAAAAGCAATCAGCCCCAGCATTTT. It specifies CASGLVQKSNQPQHF. Full variable domain (outside the CDR3, taken from reference TRBV12-5 and TRBJ1-5): DARVTQTPRHKVTEMGQEVTMRCQPILGHNTVFWYRQTMMQGLELLAYFRNRAPLDDSGMPKDRFSAEMPDATLATLKIQPSEPRDSAVYFCASGLVQKSNQPQHFGDGTRLSIL.

This clone is labeled medium-sized. The CDR3 region is CASSLFRTGQYF. CDR3 nucleotides: TGTGCCAGCAGCTTATTTCGGACAGGGCAGTACTTC. The chain joins TRBV7-9 to TRBJ2-7; the match to TRBD1 covers 7 bases. In germline, CDR1 is SEHNR, CDR2 FQNEAQ (reference sequence). The CDR3 is 12 residues long. V was clipped by 2 bases and J by 9 bases; unmatched bases: 4.

The chain is built from TRBV2 and TRBJ1-2; TRBD1 agrees at 9 bases. This CDR3 spans 17 amino acids. Germline assignment: CDR1 SNHLY and CDR2 FYNNEI. V shed 4 bases and J 8 bases; nucleotides not matched to a gene: 17. CDR3 loop: CASSVFQGQGIHTGYTF. In DNA, the CDR3 is TGTGCCAGCAGTGTTTTCCAGGGACAGGGAATTCATACGGGCTACACCTTC.

The chain couples TRBV5-1 to TRBJ2-1; 14 bases agree with TRBD2. CDR1 is SGHRS, CDR2 YFSETQ, per germline. The CDR3 has 16 amino acids. Trimming took 4 bases from V and 4 from J; bases not matched to a gene: 4. The CDR3 sequence is CASSPGLAGGYNEQFF. DNA for the CDR3: TGCGCCAGCAGCCCAGGACTAGCGGGAGGTTACAATGAGCAGTTCTTC.

The chain recombines TRBV19 with TRBJ2-1; TRBD2 matches 9 bases. Germline CDR1 and CDR2: LNHDA and SQIVND (reference sequence). The CDR3 covers 18 residues. The V segment lost 4 bases and the J segment 4 bases; nucleotides outside the gene matches: 14. DNA for the CDR3: TGTGCCAGTAGTAGCCAGGAGGCGGGAGGGCCAGTTTACAATGAGCAGTTCTTC. Translated, it gives CASSSQEAGGPVYNEQFF.

The chain uses TRBV4-1 and TRBJ2-1; D is undetermined. Germline CDR1 reads MGHRA; CDR2 reads YSYEKL. The V end lost 0 bases, the J end lost 8 bases, and 14 bases lay between the germline ends. The CDR3 contains 15 residues. The CDR3 nucleotides read TGCGCCAGCAGCCAAGATTCCGGAATTGACGATGAGCAGTTCTTC. It codes for CASSQDSGIDDEQFF.

This clone was counted between two and nine times. V usage is TRBV7-2 and J usage is TRBJ2-3, with D maybe TRBD2 (7 bases). Trimming took 2 bases from V and 9 from J, leaving 18 bases between them. Germline CDR1 is SGHTA and CDR2 is FQGNSA. The CDR3 is 15 amino acids. The CDR3 here is CASSLSAGAPGTQYF. The CDR3 DNA is TGTGCCAGCAGCTTATCCGCGGGGGCCCCTGGAACGCAGTATTTT.

The chain uses TRBV6-5 and TRBJ1-2, with a tentative D call TRBD1 (5 bases). There are 14 residues in the CDR3. Germline CDR1 is MNHEY and CDR2 is SVGAGI. The V gene lost 6 bases and the J gene lost 2 bases, with 13 bases spanning the gap. CDR3 in amino acids: CASSRDGRNYGYTF. The CDR3, as DNA: TGTGCCAGCAGCAGGGACGGGAGGAACTATGGCTACACCTTC.

The V gene is TRBV11-3, the J gene TRBJ1-5; no definite D call. The V and J ends lost 1 base and 7 bases respectively, with 8 bases between them. The CDR3 has 13 amino acids. CDR1 is SGHNT, CDR2 YENEEA, per germline. CDR3 residues: CASSLGGDQPQHF. The CDR3 DNA reads TGTGCCAGCAGCTTAGGTGGAGACCAGCCCCAGCATTTT.

The chain recombines TRBV11-2 with TRBJ2-7, with D possibly matching TRBD1 (6 bases). Per germline, CDR1 SGHAT and CDR2 FQNNGV. The CDR3 has 13 residues. V was shortened by 8 bases and J by 6 bases, with 17 bases between the two germline ends. The CDR3 DNA is TGTGCCAGCGCGGACAGCCTTGTACCCGAGCAGTACTTC. Residues: CASADSLVPEQYF.

The chain combines TRBV6-1 with TRBJ2-7, with TRBD2 identical over 8 bases. Per the germline V gene, CDR1 is MNHNS and CDR2 is SASEGT. The CDR3 loop spans 13 amino acids. The junction had 6 bases not matched to a gene; V was cut back by 7 bases and J by 4 bases. The CDR3 DNA reads as TGTGCCAGCACCCCCCTAGCGGGTTACGAGCAGTACTTC. It specifies CASTPLAGYEQYF.

The genes are TRBV5-1 and TRBJ2-7; TRBD1 is a possible D gene (6 bases). Trimming removed 6 bases at V and 2 bases at J, with 9 bases between. The CDR3 loop spans 12 amino acids. The V gene's germline CDR1 is SGHRS and CDR2 YFSETQ. The CDR3 coding sequence is TGCGCCAGCACCGACAGGACCTACGAGCAGTACTTC. It yields the protein CASTDRTYEQYF.

This chain joins TRBV6-5 and TRBJ2-7, with 11 bases aligning to TRBD2. Germline-derived CDR1 and CDR2 are MNHEY and SVGAGI. The CDR3 covers 15 residues. Trimming at V came to 6 bases and at J to 0 bases, leaving 4 bases not matched to a gene. CDR3 residues: CASRGLAENSYEQYF. The CDR3, as DNA: TGTGCCAGCAGGGGACTAGCGGAAAACTCCTACGAGCAGTACTTC.

V and J are TRBV7-3 and TRBJ2-3; 10 bases map to TRBD2. Germline CDR1 SGHTA, CDR2 FQGTGA. The CDR3 is made up of 15 amino acids. The J segment lost 6 bases and the V segment lost 5 bases, leaving 8 bases of the junction unmatched. The CDR3 protein is CASSPTGTSADTQYF. The CDR3 DNA sequence: TGTGCCAGCAGCCCGACCGGGACTAGCGCCGATACGCAGTATTTT. Together with reference TRBV7-3 and TRBJ2-3, the CDR3 gives the full variable domain: GAGVSQTPSNKVTEKGKYVELRCDPISGHTALYWYRQSLGQGPEFLIYFQGTGAADDSGLPNDRFFAVRPEGSVSTLKIQRTERGDSAVYLCASSPTGTSADTQYFGPGTRLTVL.

V is TRBV18 and J is TRBJ2-3, with TRBD2 matching 8 bases. Germline loops: CDR1 KGHSH, CDR2 LQKENI. This CDR3 contains 14 residues. V shed 0 bases and J 4 bases; nucleotides not matched to a gene: 0. Written as DNA, the CDR3 is TGTGCCAGCTCACCACCAGCGGGAGCAGATACGCAGTATTTT. This codes for CASSPPAGADTQYF.

The CDR3 protein is CASSSTGTNFIQYF. The CDR3 DNA is TGTGCCAGCAGTTCTACGGGGACGAATTTCATTCAGTACTTC. The chain recombines TRBV6-6 with TRBJ2-4; perhaps D is TRBD1 or TRBD2 (5 bases each). Germline assignment: CDR1 MNHNY and CDR2 SVGAGI (reference sequence). The CDR3 consists of 14 residues. V lost 4 bases, J lost 9 bases, and 16 bases lay in between.

The chain links TRBV29-1 to TRBJ1-3; D is undetermined. Trimming cost V 4 bases and J 0 bases, with 10 bases left between them. The CDR3 is made up of 14 amino acids. CDR1 is SQVTM, CDR2 ANQGSEA, per germline. CDR3 sequence reads: CSVVEVNSGNTIYF. The DNA for the CDR3 is TGCAGCGTTGTGGAGGTTAACTCTGGAAACACCATATATTTT.